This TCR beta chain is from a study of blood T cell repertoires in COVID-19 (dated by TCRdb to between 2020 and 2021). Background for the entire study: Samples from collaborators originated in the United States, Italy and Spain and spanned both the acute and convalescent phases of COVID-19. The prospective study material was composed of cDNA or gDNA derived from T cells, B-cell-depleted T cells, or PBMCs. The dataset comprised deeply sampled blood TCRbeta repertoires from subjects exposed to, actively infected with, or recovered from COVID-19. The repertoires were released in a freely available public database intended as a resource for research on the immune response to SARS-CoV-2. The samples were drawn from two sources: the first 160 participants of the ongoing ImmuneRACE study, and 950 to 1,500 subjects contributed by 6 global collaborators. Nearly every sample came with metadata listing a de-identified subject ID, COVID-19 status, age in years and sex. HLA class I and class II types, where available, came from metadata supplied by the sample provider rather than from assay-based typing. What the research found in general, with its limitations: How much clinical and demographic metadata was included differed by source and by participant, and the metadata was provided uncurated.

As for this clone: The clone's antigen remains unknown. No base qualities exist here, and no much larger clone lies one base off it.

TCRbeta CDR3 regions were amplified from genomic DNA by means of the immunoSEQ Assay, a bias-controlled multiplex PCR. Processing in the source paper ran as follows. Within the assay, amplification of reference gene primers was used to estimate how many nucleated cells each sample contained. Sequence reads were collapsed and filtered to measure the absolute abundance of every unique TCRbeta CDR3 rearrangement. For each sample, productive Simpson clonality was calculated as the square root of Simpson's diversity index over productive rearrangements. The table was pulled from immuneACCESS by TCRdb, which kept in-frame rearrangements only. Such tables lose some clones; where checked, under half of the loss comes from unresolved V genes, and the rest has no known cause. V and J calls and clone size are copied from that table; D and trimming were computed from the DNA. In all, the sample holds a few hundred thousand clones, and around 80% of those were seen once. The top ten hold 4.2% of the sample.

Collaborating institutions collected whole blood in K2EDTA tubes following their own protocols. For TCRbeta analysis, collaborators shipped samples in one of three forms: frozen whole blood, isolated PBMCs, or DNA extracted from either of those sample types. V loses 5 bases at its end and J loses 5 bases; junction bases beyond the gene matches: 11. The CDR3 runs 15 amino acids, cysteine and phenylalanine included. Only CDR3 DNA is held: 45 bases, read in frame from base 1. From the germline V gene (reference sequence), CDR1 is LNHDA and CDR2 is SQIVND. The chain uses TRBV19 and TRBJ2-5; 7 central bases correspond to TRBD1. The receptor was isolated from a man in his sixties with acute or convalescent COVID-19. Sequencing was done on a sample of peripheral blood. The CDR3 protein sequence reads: CASSLGQATWETQYF. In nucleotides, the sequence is TGTGCCAGTAGTTTAGGACAGGCTACCTGGGAGACCCAGTACTTC.